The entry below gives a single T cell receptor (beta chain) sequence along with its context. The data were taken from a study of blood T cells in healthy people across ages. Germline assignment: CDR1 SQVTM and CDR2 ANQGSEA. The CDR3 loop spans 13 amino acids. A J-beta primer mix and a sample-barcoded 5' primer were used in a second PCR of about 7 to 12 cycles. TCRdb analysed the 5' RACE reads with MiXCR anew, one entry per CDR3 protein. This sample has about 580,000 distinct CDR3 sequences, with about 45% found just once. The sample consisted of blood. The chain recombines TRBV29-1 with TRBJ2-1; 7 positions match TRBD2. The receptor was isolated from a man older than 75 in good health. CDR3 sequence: CGTLAGGSTEQFF. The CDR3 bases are TGCGGAACACTAGCCGGGGGGTCGACTGAGCAGTTCTTC.